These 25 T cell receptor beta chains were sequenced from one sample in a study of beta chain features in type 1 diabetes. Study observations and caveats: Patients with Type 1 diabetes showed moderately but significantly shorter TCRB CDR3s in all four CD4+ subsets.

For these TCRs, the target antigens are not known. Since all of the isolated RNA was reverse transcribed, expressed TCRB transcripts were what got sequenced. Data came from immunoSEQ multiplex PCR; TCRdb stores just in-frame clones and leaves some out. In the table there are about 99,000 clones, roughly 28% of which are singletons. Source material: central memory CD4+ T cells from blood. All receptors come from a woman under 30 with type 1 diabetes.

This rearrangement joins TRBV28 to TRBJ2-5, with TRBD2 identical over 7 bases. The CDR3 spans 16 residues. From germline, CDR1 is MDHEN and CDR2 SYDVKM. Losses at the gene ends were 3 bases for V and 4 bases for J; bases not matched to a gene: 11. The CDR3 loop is CASSFAASGGRETQYF. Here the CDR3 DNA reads TGTGCCAGCAGTTTTGCGGCTAGCGGAGGCAGAGAGACCCAGTACTTC.

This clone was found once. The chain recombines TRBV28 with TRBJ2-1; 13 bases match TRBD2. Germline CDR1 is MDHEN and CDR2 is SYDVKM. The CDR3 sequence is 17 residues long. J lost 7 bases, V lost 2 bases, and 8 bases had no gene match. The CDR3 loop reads CASSLPRTSGSRNEQFF. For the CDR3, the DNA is TGTGCCAGCAGTTTACCCAGGACTAGCGGGAGTCGGAATGAGCAGTTCTTC. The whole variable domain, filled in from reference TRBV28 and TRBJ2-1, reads DVKVTQSSRYLVKRTGEKVFLECVQDMDHENMFWYRQDPGLGLRLIYFSYDVKMKEKGDIPEGYSVSREKKERFSLILESASTNQTSMYLCASSLPRTSGSRNEQFFGPGTRLTVL.

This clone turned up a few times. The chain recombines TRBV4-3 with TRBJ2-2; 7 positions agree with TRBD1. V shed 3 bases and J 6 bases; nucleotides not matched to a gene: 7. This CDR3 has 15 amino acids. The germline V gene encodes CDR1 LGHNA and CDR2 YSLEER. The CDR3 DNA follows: TGCGCCAGCAGCCAGAACAGGGGAACGGCCGGGGAGCTGTTTTTT. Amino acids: CASSQNRGTAGELFF.

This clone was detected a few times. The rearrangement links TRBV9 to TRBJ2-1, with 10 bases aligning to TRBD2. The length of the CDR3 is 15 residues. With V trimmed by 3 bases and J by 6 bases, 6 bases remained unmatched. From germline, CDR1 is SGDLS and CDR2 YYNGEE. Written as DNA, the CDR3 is TGTGCCAGCAGCGCGCCCGGGACTAGCGCCAATGAGCAGTTCTTC. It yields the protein CASSAPGTSANEQFF.

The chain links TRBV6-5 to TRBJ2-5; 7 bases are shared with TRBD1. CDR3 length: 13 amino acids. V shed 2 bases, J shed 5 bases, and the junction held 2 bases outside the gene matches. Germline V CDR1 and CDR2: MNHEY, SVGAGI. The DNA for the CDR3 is TGTGCCAGCAGTTACAGGGGGCGCGAGACCCAGTACTTC. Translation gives CASSYRGRETQYF.

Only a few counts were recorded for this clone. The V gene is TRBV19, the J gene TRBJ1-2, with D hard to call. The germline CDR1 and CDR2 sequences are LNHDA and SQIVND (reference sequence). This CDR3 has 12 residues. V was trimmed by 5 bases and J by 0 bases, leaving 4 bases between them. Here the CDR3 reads CASSLSNYGYTF. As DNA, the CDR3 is TGTGCCAGTAGTCTTTCTAACTATGGCTACACCTTC.

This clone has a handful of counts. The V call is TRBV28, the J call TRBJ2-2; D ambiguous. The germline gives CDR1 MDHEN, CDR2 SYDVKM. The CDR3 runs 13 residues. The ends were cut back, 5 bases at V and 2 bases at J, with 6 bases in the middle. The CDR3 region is CASSPTNTGELFF. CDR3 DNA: TGTGCCAGCAGTCCTACTAACACCGGGGAGCTGTTTTTT.

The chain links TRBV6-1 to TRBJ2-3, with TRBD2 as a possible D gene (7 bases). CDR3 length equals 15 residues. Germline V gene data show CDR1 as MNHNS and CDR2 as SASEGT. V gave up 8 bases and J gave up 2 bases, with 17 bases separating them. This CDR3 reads CASRPRGADTDTQYF. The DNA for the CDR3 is TGTGCCAGCCGACCCCGGGGGGCGGACACAGATACGCAGTATTTT.

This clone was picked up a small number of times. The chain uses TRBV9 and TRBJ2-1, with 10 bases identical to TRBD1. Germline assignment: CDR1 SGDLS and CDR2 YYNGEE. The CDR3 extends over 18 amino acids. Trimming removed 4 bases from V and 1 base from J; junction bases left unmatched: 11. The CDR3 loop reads CASSRDRGSLGSYNEQFF. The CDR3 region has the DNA TGTGCCAGCAGCCGGGACAGGGGCTCCTTGGGGTCCTACAATGAGCAGTTCTTC.

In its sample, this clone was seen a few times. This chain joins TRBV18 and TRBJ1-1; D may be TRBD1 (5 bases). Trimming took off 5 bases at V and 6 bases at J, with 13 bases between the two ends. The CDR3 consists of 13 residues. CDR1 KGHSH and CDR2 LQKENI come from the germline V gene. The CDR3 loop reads CASSDAGKPEAFF. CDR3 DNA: TGTGCCAGCTCAGATGCAGGGAAACCTGAAGCTTTCTTT.

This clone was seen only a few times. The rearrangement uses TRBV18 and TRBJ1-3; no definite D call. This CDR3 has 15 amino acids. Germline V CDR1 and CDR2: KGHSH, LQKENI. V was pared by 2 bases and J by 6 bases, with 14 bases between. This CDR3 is CASSPAAGKENTIYF. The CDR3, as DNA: TGTGCCAGCTCACCAGCGGCGGGGAAAGAAAACACCATATATTTT.

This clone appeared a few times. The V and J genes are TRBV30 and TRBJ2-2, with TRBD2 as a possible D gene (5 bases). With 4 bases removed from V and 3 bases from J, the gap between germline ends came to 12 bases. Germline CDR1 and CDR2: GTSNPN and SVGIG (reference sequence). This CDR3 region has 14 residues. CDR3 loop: CAWNGGLDTGELFF. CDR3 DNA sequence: TGTGCCTGGAACGGCGGGTTGGACACCGGGGAGCTGTTTTTT. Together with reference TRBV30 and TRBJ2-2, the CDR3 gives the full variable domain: SQTIHQWPATLVQPVGSPLSLECTVEGTSNPNLYWYRQAAGRGLQLLFYSVGIGQISSEVPQNLSASRPQDRQFILSSKKLLLSDSGFYLCAWNGGLDTGELFFGEGSRLTVL.

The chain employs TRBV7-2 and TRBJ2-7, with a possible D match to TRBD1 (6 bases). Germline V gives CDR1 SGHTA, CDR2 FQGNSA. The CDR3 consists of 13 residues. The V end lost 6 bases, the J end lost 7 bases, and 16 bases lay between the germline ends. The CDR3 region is CASSRLGAVEQYF. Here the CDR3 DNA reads TGTGCCAGCAGTCGTCTGGGGGCCGTGGAGCAGTACTTC.

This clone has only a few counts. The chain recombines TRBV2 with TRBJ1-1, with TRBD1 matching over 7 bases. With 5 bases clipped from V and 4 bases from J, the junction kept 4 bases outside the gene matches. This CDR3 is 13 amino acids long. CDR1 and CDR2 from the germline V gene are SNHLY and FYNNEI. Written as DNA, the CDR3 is TGTGCCAGCAGTCCGACAGGGCTCACTGAAGCTTTCTTT. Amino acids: CASSPTGLTEAFF.

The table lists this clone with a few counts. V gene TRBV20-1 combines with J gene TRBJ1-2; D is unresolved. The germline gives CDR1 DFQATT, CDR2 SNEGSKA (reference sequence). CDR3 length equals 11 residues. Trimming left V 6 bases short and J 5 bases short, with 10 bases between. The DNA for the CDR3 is TGCAGTGCCATCAATTTTTATGGCTACACCTTC. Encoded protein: CSAINFYGYTF.

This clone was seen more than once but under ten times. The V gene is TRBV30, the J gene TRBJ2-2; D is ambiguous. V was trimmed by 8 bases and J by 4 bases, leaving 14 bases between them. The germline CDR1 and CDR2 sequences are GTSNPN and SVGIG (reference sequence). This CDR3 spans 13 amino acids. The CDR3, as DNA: TGTGCCAGAGTAGTGCTAGGCACCGGGGAGCTGTTTTTT. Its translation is CARVVLGTGELFF.

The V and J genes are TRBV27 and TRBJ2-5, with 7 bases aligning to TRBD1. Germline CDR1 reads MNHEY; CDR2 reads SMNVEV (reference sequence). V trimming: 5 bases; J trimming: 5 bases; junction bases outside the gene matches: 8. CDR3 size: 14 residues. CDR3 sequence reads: CASSRRQGGETQYF. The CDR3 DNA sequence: TGTGCCAGCAGTCGACGACAGGGTGGCGAGACCCAGTACTTC.

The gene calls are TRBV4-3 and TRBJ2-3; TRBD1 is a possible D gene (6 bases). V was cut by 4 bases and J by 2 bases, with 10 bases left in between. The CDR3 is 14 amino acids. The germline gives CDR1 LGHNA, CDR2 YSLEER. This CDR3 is CASSLQGNTDTQYF. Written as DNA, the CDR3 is TGCGCCAGCAGCCTACAGGGAAACACAGATACGCAGTATTTT.

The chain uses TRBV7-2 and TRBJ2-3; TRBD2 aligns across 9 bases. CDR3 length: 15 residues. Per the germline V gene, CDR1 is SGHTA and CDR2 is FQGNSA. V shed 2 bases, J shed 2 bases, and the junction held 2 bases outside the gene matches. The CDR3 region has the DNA TGTGCCAGCAGCTTACTAGCGGGGTCCACAGATACGCAGTATTTT. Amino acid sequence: CASSLLAGSTDTQYF. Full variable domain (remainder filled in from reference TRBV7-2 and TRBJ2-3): GAGVSQSPSNKVTEKGKDVELRCDPISGHTALYWYRQSLGQGLEFLIYFQGNSAPDKSGLPSDRFSAERTGGSVSTLTIQRTQQEDSAVYLCASSLLAGSTDTQYFGPGTRLTVL.

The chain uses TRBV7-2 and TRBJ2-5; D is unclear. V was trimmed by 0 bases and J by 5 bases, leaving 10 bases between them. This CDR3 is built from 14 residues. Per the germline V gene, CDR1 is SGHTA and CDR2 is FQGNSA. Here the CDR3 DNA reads TGTGCCAGCAGCTTAGCGTACGGCAGGGAGACCCAGTACTTC. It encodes CASSLAYGRETQYF.

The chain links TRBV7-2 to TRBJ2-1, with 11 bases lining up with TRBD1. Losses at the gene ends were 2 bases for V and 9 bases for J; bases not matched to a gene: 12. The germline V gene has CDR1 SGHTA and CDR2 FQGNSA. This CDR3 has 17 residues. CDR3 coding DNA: TGTGCCAGCAGCTTACATGCCGTTGGACAGGGGGCGGGTGAGCAGTTCTTC. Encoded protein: CASSLHAVGQGAGEQFF.

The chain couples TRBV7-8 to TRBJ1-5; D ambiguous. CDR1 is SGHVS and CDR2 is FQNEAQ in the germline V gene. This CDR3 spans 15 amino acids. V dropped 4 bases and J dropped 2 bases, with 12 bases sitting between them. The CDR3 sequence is CASSSPGGGNQPQHF. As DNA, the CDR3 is TGTGCCAGCAGCTCCCCGGGAGGTGGCAATCAGCCCCAGCATTTT.

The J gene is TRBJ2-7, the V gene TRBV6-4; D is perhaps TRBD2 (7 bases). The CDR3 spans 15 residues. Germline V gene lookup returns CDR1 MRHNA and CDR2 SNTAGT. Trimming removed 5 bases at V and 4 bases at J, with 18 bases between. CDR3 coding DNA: TGTGCCAGCAGTCCCGGGGGGACAAAAGTTTACGAGCAGTACGTC. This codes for CASSPGGTKVYEQYV.

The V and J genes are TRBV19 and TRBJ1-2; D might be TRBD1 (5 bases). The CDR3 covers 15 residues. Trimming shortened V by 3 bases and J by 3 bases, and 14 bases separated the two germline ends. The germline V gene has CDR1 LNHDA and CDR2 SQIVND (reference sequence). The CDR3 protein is CASSMASLGDYGYTF. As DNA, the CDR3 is TGTGCCAGTAGTATGGCCAGTCTAGGGGACTATGGCTACACCTTC.

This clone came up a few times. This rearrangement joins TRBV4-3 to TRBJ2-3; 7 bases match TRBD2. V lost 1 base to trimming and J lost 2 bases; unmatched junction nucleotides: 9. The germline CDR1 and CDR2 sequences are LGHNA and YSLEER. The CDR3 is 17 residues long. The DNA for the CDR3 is TGCGCCAGCAGCCAAGGACCTCGGGAGGACCCCACAGATACGCAGTATTTT. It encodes CASSQGPREDPTDTQYF.